These T cell receptor beta chains were read from a single sample in a study of T cell responses to AZD1222 COVID-19 vaccine. Sequencing used immunoSEQ multiplex PCR; TCRdb keeps in-frame clones, though not all of them. The data contain 150,000 to 200,000 clones, around nine tenths of them seen just once; the ten biggest clones take up approximately 2.5%. The sequencing used peripheral blood, collected on day 0 of AZD1222 vaccination. These TCRs come from an adult in good health. Both conserved end residues are part of each CDR3. D genes are given only for firm matches. Clone sizes are given selectively: once, few, many, or a class where the clone is expanded.

clone_size	v_call	j_call	d_call	cdr3_aa	cdr3_nt
.	TRBV7-9	TRBJ2-2	.	CASSLAVVGPGELFF	TGTGCCAGCAGCTTAGCCGTGGTGGGGCCCGGGGAGCTGTTTTTT
.	TRBV7-7	TRBJ1-4	.	CASSLGDRLNEKLFF	TGTGCCAGCAGCTTAGGAGACAGGCTTAATGAAAAACTGTTTTTT
.	TRBV12-3/TRBV12-4	TRBJ1-1	.	CASSLGVAAFF	TGTGCCAGCAGTTTAGGGGTAGCGGCTTTCTTT
once	TRBV2	TRBJ2-4	.	CASSEQPLAKNIQYF	TGTGCCAGCAGTGAACAGCCCTTAGCCAAAAACATTCAGTACTTC
.	TRBV3-1/TRBV3-2	TRBJ1-2	TRBD1	CASSQGQTYGYTF	TGTGCCAGCAGCCAGGGACAGACCTATGGCTACACCTTC
.	TRBV7-8	TRBJ1-2	.	CASSPRPNISLMPRGSGYTF	TGTGCCAGCAGCCCAAGACCAAACATCAGCTTGATGCCGCGAGGGTCGGGCTACACCTTC
.	TRBV30	TRBJ1-1	.	CAWSAPAMNTEAFF	TGTGCCTGGAGCGCGCCAGCTATGAACACTGAAGCTTTCTTT
.	TRBV30	TRBJ2-7	TRBD2	CAWTGGVIGTYEQYF	TGTGCCTGGACTGGGGGGGTCATCGGGACCTACGAGCAGTACTTC
.	TRBV24-1	TRBJ2-3	.	CATSEPGTSDTQYF	TGTGCCACCAGTGAGCCCGGGACATCAGATACGCAGTATTTT
.	TRBV30	TRBJ1-2	.	CAWSRPGARGYTF	TGTGCCTGGAGCCGTCCCGGGGCGCGAGGCTACACCTTC
.	TRBV5-1	TRBJ1-1	.	CASASAQGGSTEAFF	TGCGCCAGCGCCTCCGCCCAGGGTGGGAGCACTGAAGCTTTCTTT
.	TRBV19	TRBJ1-3	.	CASSPRTPSGNTIYF	TGTGCCAGTAGTCCCCGGACACCCTCTGGAAACACCATATATTTT